What follows is one TCR beta chain and its context. Its antigen remains unidentified. Base-call qualities are not available, and no considerably larger clone is one nucleotide away. The treatment or condition label on this specimen signifies: roughly 19 received Ad26.COV2.S at low or high dose, single or two shots; about five received placebo; per-sample allocation not given. Repertoires of vaccine and placebo recipients were sequenced from samples taken on day 63 after the first injection. In Cohort 1b, around 23 adults aged 18-55 years were enrolled at a single site in Boston, USA, between 29 July and 7 August 2020. As a vaccine, Ad26.COV2.S was a replication-incompetent adenovirus type 26 vector that expressed a prefusion-stabilized SARS-CoV-2 spike protein derived from the original Wuhan strain. This sample was included in a study of Ad26.COV2.S vaccination and SARS-CoV-2 variants (dated by TCRdb to the early 2020s). In terms of the full investigation: Donors in the vaccine arm were drawn from COV1001, a multicentre, randomized, double-blind, placebo-controlled phase I-IIa trial testing Ad26.COV2.S in healthy adults. Ad26.COV2.S was administered intramuscularly at a dose of 5x10^10 or 1x10^11 viral particles, either as one shot or as two shots given 56 days apart. Participants in the trial were split at random into five groups of five each, receiving low-dose or high-dose Ad26.COV2.S once or twice, or else placebo on both occasions. A total of roughly 30 samples were included in the TCR-sequenced set, comprising roughly 19 Ad26.COV2.S vaccine recipients, 5 placebo recipients and 8 SARS-CoV-2 convalescent individuals. TCRbeta repertoire sequencing served as the tool for gauging how specific and how broad the SARS-CoV-2-reactive T cell receptors were following Ad26.COV2.S vaccination. Throughout the experiments and outcome assessment, investigators stayed blinded to trial group allocation.

The germline V gene yields SGHVS for CDR1 and FQNEAQ for CDR2. From the cysteine up to the phenylalanine, the CDR3 has a length of 17 residues. Only the CDR3 part of the read is kept: 51 bases, read in frame from the first base. Trimming at the junction amounts to 4 bases on V and 10 bases on J, and the germline ends lie 23 bases apart. Study-wide conclusions, independent of this receptor: Compared with placebo recipients, Ad26.COV2.S recipients showed higher spike-specific TCR breadth (P = 0.0014). After vaccination, substantial breadth of spike-specific CD8+ and CD4+ T cell responses was reported. The study lacked the statistical power to compare responses across vaccine doses or regimens. According to the authors, total T cell responses may have been underestimated by the TCR breadth and depth analyses. Comparable non-spike TCR breadth was observed between vaccine and placebo recipients, consistent with only spike being contained in the vaccine.

The immunoSEQ Assay was used to sequence TCRbeta CDR3 regions. After extraction, genomic DNA underwent amplification by bias-controlled multiplex PCR, followed by high-throughput sequencing. The authors processed their data as follows. To quantify the absolute abundance of each unique TCRbeta CDR3 region, sequences were collapsed and filtered. T cell fraction was estimated by normalizing TCRbeta template counts to usable DNA, which was measured by amplifying reference genes present in all nucleated cells. Repertoire TCRs were annotated as SARS-CoV-2-specific when V gene, CDR3 amino acid sequence and J gene were exactly matched to a known reactive TCR set. The reference SARS-CoV-2 TCR set came from MIRA and was filtered for enrichment in COVID-19-positive ImmuneCODE repertoires, removing public or cross-reactive TCRs. Based on the MIRA antigens, annotated TCRs were further analysed at the level of specific ORF or position within ORF. Breadth was defined as the number of annotated unique rearrangements divided by the total number of unique productive rearrangements, and depth was defined as the summed frequency of the annotated unique rearrangements. Two-sided Wilcoxon rank-sum tests were used to compare TCR breadth between groups. Held by TCRdb, this immuneACCESS table contains in-frame sequences only and omits some clones. Under half of the omission traces to an unresolved V gene where checked; the cause of the rest is unknown. V and J calls and clone size are those listed in that table; D and trimming were worked out from the DNA. For this sample there are about half a million clones; 89% appear just once. The ten largest clones capture about 1.7% of the sample.

The clonotype comes from a person between 18 and 60 years old who received the Ad26.COV2.S COVID-19 vaccine or a placebo. This specimen consisted of peripheral blood, obtained in a trial of Ad26.COV2.S vaccine versus placebo. Recombination linked TRBV7-8 to TRBJ1-6; the D gene is perhaps TRBD1, from 5 matching bases. The DNA sequence is as follows: TGTGCCAGCAGCTCACCAGGGATCTTGCTCTCGGGCTCACCCCTCCACTTT. This gives the protein CASSSPGILLSGSPLHF.